This paragraph reports one T cell receptor (beta chain). This specimen belongs to a study of memory CD4+ T cells and cytomegalovirus serostatus. Germline V gene sequence: CDR1 SGHTA, CDR2 FQGTGA. Trimming shortened V by 5 bases and J by 3 bases, and 10 bases separated the two germline ends. CDR3 length equals 13 residues. The sort gate was single viable CD3+CD4+CD8-CD45RO+ cells for memory CD4+ T cells. Repertoires were generated with immunoSEQ multiplex PCR, while TCRdb's copy carries only in-frame clones and drops some. The sample lists 70,000 to 95,000 clones; 65% to 85% were seen once. This chain uses TRBV7-3 with TRBJ1-1, with TRBD1 as a possible D gene (6 bases). The sequence derives from an adult in good health and CMV-seronegative. What was sequenced was memory CD4+ T cells from blood. The CDR3, as DNA: TGTGCCAGCAGCCGACAGGAGGACACTGAAGCTTTCTTT. It yields the protein CASSRQEDTEAFF.